The clone carrying this TCR beta chain was observed a single time. The CDR3 has 18 amino acids. Germline values: CDR1 KGHSH, CDR2 LQKENI. The V and J ends lost 3 bases and 0 bases respectively, with 19 bases between them. The repertoire was sequenced with immunoSEQ multiplex PCR; TCRdb's copy has only in-frame clones and lacks some. The profile covers some 48,000 clones, with around 80% appearing a single time and roughly 5% taken by the ten largest. This sample was included in a study of blood T cell repertoires in COVID-19. Study in general: The United States, Italy and Spain provided the acute and convalescent COVID-19 samples.

Sample: peripheral blood. The sequence was obtained from a human donor in a cohort sampled during active COVID-19. The rearrangement uses TRBV18 and TRBJ2-3; possible D gene TRBD2, 6 bases. CDR3 region: CASSPIPPGGRSTDTQYF. CDR3 coding DNA: TGTGCCAGCTCACCGATCCCACCCGGGGGTAGGAGCACAGATACGCAGTATTTT.